This T cell receptor (beta chain) was observed in a study of T-cell reconstitution after alpha-beta-depleted transplantation in children. Whole-study results and caveats: For some patients, TCRbeta diversity was high at day 60 because of recipient T cells and thymic progenitors that survived. After one year, T-cell counts and TCRbeta diversity mostly came from new T cells.

The CDR3 is 15 amino acids. J lost 1 base, V lost 6 bases, and 9 bases had no gene match. From germline, CDR1 is ENHRY and CDR2 SYGVKD. This clonotype appeared a few times. What it recognizes is unknown. This sample's TCRbeta library carried unique molecular identifier barcodes. TCRdb ran MiXCR on the PCR reads and lists one entry per CDR3 protein. The table records about 980,000 distinct CDR3 sequences, under 30% of them present only once. This chain joins TRBV10-3 and TRBJ2-7, with 7 bases aligning to TRBD1. This sequence was found in a boy in the first two years of life who had a stem cell transplant for SCID, so the T cells may come from the graft donor. The material was PBMCs, mostly from graft donor cells, obtained 360 days after TCRalphabeta/CD19-depleted stem cell transplant. The CDR3 protein is CAIRARDRGSYEQYF. The CDR3 DNA reads as TGTGCCATCAGGGCCCGGGACAGAGGGTCCTACGAGCAGTACTTC.